This TCR beta chain came from a study of blood T cell repertoires in COVID-19. Study-level information: The samples span acute and convalescent COVID-19 from the United States, Italy and Spain.

Authors' data handling: Reference gene primer amplification in the assay estimated nucleated cell counts. Only in-frame clones appear in the TCRdb table, and some are missing; sequencing was by immunoSEQ multiplex PCR. That table is the source of V, J and clone size, and D and trimming were worked out from the DNA. Of about 71,000 clones listed, 82% were seen once; the top ten hold around 15%. V lost 4 bases to trimming and J lost 2 bases; unmatched junction nucleotides: 9. The CDR3 has 16 amino acids. Per the germline V gene, CDR1 is LGHDT and CDR2 is YNNKEL (reference sequence). This chain links TRBV3-1 (or the pseudogene TRBV3-2) with TRBJ2-7, with 9 bases aligning to TRBD2. Sequencing was performed on peripheral blood. This sequence originates from a woman older than 75 with acute or convalescent COVID-19. The CDR3 sequence: CASSPLTSGSPYEQYF. Here the CDR3 DNA reads TGTGCCAGCAGCCCTCTGACTAGCGGCTCTCCCTACGAGCAGTACTTC.